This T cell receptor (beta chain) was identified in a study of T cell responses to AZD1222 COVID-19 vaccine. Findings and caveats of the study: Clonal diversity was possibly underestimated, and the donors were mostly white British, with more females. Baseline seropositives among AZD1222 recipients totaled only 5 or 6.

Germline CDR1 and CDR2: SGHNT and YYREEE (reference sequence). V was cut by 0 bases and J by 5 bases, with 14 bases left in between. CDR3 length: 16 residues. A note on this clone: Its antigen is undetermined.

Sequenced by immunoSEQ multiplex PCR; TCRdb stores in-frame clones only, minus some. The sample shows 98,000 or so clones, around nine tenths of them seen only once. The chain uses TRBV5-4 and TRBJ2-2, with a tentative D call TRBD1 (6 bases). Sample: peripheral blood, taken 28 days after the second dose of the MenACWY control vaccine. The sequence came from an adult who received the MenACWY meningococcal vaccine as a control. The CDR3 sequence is CASSLATGRPTGELFF. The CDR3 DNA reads TGTGCCAGCAGCTTGGCGACAGGCCGTCCTACCGGGGAGCTGTTTTTT.